This T cell receptor beta chain was recovered during a study of blood T cell repertoires in COVID-19. Study background: The United States, Italy and Spain were the sources of the acute and convalescent COVID-19 samples. From T cells, B-cell-depleted T cells, or PBMCs came the material, which was cDNA or gDNA.

The V segment lost 5 bases and the J segment 2 bases; nucleotides outside the gene matches: 6. This CDR3 is built from 15 residues. The germline CDR1 and CDR2 sequences are SGHVS and FNYEAQ. This clone was counted between two and nine times. Study processing details: The authors estimated nucleated cell counts from reference gene primer amplification. Assay: immunoSEQ multiplex PCR; the TCRdb copy retains only in-frame clones and omits some. V and J calls and clone size are given by that table; D and trimming were obtained from the DNA. The sample yields 95,000 to 110,000 clones, roughly 90% seen once.

This TCR came from a man between 40 and 49 years old with active or convalescent COVID-19. This chain connects TRBV7-6 to TRBJ2-7; 10 nucleotides align to TRBD2. Sequencing was done on a sample of peripheral blood. CDR3 nucleotide sequence: TGTGCCAGCAGCGCTGGACTAGCGGTGGCCTACGAGCAGTACTTC. Encoded protein: CASSAGLAVAYEQYF.